This record covers a single T cell receptor beta chain. Data came from immunoSEQ multiplex PCR; TCRdb stores just in-frame clones and leaves some out. Here the sample spans approximately 52,000 clones, about 92% being singletons. CDR3 length: 13 amino acids. CDR1 MNHEY and CDR2 SVGAGI come from the germline V gene. V was clipped by 6 bases and J by 1 base, with 9 bases between them. The data originate from a study of T cell changes during pregnancy in multiple sclerosis. The chain is built from TRBV6-5 and TRBJ1-1, with TRBD1 as a possible D gene (5 bases). The sequence was obtained from a female donor in good health, enrolled as a control in a pregnancy study. Source: CD4+ T cells from peripheral blood mononuclear cells, taken in the second trimester of pregnancy. This CDR3 reads CASRRGTNTEAFF. CDR3 coding DNA: TGTGCCAGCAGGCGGGGGACGAACACTGAAGCTTTCTTT.